This TCR beta chain derives from a study of control samples from healthy donors and cancer patients. There are 14 residues in the CDR3. Germline V gene data show CDR1 as SGHTA and CDR2 as FQGTGA. J lost 6 bases, V lost 5 bases, and 8 bases had no gene match. Assay used: immunoSEQ multiplex PCR; TCRdb lists only in-frame clones, some missing. The sample lists 150,000 to 200,000 clones; around 89% were seen once. The V call is TRBV7-3, the J call TRBJ2-7; 9 nucleotides line up with TRBD1. The sample consisted of blood. This TCR was sampled from a woman in her 50s in good health. The DNA for the CDR3 is TGTGCCAGCAGCCCTCTCCCGGACAGGGGCGAGCAGTACTTC. Translation: CASSPLPDRGEQYF.